The 3 T cell receptor beta chains reported below all come from one sample, sequenced in a study of T cell responses to AZD1222 COVID-19 vaccine. TCRdb's table, derived via immunoSEQ multiplex PCR, lists solely in-frame clones and lacks some. Of 90,000 to 120,000 clones in the sample, approximately 92% are singletons; the top ten hold about 8.1%. Sequences were derived from peripheral blood, sampled 28 days after the second AZD1222 dose. These receptors were taken from an adult who received the AZD1222 COVID-19 vaccine.

In its sample, this clone was seen a few times. The genes are TRBV9 and TRBJ1-4; no firm D call. The CDR3 spans 13 residues. The germline CDR1 and CDR2 sequences are SGDLS and YYNGEE. V was clipped by 0 bases and J by 8 bases, with 8 bases between them. CDR3 nucleotides: TGTGCCAGCAGCGTAGGTCAACAGGAAAAACTGTTTTTT. Translation: CASSVGQQEKLFF.

The rearrangement links TRBV7-9 to TRBJ2-7, with D unclear. This CDR3 region has 11 residues. V was cut by 1 base and J by 3 bases, with 1 base left in between. Germline-derived CDR1 and CDR2 are SEHNR and FQNEAQ (reference sequence). This CDR3 reads CASSLDYEQYF. CDR3 nucleotides: TGTGCCAGCAGCTTAGACTACGAGCAGTACTTC.

V is TRBV29-1 and J is TRBJ1-5, with D unclear. The CDR3 consists of 13 residues. With 5 bases removed from V and 4 bases from J, the gap between germline ends came to 12 bases. Germline V gene sequence: CDR1 SQVTM, CDR2 ANQGSEA. CDR3 residues: CSVRDNINQPQHF. CDR3 DNA: TGCAGCGTTAGGGATAACATAAATCAGCCCCAGCATTTT.